The sequence of this T cell receptor (beta chain) was determined in a study of blood T cell repertoires in COVID-19. Profiling relied on immunoSEQ multiplex PCR, and the TCRdb table lists in-frame clones only, not all of them. The sample includes around 190,000 clones, 84% seen only once; the top ten take approximately 13%. Germline V CDR1 and CDR2: LGHNT, FRNRAP. V was pared by 6 bases and J by 0 bases, with 6 bases of the junction left unmatched. The CDR3 totals 15 residues. The receptor comes from a human donor in a cohort sampled during active COVID-19. This chain connects TRBV12-5 to TRBJ2-3; 7 bases are shared with TRBD1. The specimen was peripheral blood. The CDR3 is CASGQGQTSTDTQYF. DNA of the CDR3: TGTGCTAGTGGCCAGGGACAGACTAGCACAGATACGCAGTATTTT.